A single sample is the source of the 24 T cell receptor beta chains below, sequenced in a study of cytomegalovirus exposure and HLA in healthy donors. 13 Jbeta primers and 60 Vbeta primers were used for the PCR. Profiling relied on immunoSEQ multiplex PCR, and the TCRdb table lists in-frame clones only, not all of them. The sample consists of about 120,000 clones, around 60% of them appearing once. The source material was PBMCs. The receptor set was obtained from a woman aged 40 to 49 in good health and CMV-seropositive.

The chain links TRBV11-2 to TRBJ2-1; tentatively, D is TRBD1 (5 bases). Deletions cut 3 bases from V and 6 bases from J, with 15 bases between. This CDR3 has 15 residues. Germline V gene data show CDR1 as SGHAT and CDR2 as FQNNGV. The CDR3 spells CASSLESLRGNEQFF. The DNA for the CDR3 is TGTGCCAGCAGCTTGGAGTCGCTAAGGGGCAATGAGCAGTTCTTC. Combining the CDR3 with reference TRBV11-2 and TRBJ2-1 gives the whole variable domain EAGVAQSPRYKIIEKRQSVAFWCNPISGHATLYWYQQILGQGPKLLIQFQNNGVVDDSQLPKDRFSAERLKGVDSTLKIQPAKLEDSAVYLCASSLESLRGNEQFFGPGTRLTVL.

CDR3 protein: CASNWGDRTNYGYTF. The CDR3 coding sequence is TGTGCCAGCAATTGGGGGGACAGAACTAACTATGGCTACACCTTC. This chain connects TRBV28 to TRBJ1-2; 7 positions agree with TRBD1. J gave up 0 bases and V 7 bases, and 8 bases lay outside the gene matches. Germline V gene lookup returns CDR1 MDHEN and CDR2 SYDVKM. The CDR3 runs to 15 residues.

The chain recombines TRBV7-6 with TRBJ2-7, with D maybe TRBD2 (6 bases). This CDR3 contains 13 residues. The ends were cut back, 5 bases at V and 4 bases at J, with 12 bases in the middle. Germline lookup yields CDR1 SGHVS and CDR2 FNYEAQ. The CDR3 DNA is TGTGCCAGCAGCCAAGGCGGGGTGTACGAGCAGTACTTC. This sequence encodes CASSQGGVYEQYF.

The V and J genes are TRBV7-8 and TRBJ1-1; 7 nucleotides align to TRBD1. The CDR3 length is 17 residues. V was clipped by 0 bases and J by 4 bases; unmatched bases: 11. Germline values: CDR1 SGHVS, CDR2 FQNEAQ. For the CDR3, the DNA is TGTGCCAGCAGCTTAGCGTTGAGGGGGCCGATTGGCACTGAAGCTTTCTTT. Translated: CASSLALRGPIGTEAFF.

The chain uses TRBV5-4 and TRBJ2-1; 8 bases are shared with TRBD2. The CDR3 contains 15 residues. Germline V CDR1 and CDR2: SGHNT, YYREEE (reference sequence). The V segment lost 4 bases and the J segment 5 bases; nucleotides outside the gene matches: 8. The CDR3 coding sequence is TGTGCCAGCAGCGTCCCGGGACTAGAGAACAATGAGCAGTTCTTC. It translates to CASSVPGLENNEQFF.

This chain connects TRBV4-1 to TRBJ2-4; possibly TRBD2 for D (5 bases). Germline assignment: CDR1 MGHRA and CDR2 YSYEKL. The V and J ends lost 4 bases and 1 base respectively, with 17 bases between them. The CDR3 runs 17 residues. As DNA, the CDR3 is TGCGCCAGCAGCCCCGGGTTGGTGAGGGTTGCCAAAAACATTCAGTACTTC. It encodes CASSPGLVRVAKNIQYF.

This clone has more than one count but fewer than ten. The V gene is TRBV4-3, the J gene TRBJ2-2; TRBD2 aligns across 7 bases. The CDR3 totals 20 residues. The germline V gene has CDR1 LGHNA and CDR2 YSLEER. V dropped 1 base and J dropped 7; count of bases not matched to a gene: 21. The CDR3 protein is CASSQGVLRSTSRRLGELFF. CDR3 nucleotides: TGCGCCAGCAGCCAAGGGGTTTTGCGTTCGACTAGCCGGAGGCTCGGGGAGCTGTTTTTT.

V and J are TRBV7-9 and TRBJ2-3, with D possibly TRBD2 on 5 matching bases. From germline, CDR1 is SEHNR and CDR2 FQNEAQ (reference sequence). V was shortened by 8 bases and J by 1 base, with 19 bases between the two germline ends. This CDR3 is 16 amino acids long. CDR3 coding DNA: TGTGCCAGCTCCCCGGTGGACTCAGCGGGCACAGATACGCAGTATTTT. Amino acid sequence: CASSPVDSAGTDTQYF.

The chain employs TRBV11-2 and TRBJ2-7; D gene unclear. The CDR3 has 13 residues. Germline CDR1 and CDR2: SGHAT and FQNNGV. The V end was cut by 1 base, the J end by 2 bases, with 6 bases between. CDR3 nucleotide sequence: TGTGCCAGCAGCTTAGTGGCCACCTACGAGCAGTACTTC. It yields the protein CASSLVATYEQYF.

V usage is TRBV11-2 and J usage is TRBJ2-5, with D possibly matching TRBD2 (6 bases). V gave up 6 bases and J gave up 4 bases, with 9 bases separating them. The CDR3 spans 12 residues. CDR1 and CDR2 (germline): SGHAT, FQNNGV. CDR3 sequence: CASRGGGETQYF. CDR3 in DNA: TGTGCCAGCAGGGGAGGAGGAGAGACCCAGTACTTC. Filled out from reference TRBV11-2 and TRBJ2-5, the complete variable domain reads EAGVAQSPRYKIIEKRQSVAFWCNPISGHATLYWYQQILGQGPKLLIQFQNNGVVDDSQLPKDRFSAERLKGVDSTLKIQPAKLEDSAVYLCASRGGGETQYFGPGTRLLVL.

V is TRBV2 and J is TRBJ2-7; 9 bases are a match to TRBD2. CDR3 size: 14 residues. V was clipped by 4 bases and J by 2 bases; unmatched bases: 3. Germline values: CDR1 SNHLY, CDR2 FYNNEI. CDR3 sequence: CASSVAGETYEQYF. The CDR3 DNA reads TGTGCCAGCAGTGTAGCGGGAGAGACCTACGAGCAGTACTTC.

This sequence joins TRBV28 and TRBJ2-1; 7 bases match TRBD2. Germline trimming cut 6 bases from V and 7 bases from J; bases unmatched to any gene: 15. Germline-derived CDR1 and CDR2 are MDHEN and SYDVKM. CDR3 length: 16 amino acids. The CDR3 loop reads CASRTQTSSLKNEQFF. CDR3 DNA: TGTGCCAGCAGGACCCAGACTAGCTCCTTAAAAAATGAGCAGTTCTTC.

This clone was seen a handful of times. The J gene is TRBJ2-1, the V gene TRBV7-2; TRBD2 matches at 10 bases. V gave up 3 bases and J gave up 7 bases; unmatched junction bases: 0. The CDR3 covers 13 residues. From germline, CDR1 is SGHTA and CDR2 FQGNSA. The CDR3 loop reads CASSFSGRNEQFF. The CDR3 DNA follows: TGTGCCAGCAGCTTTAGCGGGAGGAATGAGCAGTTCTTC.

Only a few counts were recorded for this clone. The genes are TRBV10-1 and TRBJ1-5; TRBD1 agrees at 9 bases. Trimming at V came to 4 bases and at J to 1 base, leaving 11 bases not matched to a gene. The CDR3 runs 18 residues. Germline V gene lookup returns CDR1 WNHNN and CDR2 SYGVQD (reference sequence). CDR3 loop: CASSGTGTGRKSNQPQHF. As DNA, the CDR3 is TGCGCCAGCAGTGGGACCGGGACAGGGAGGAAAAGCAATCAGCCCCAGCATTTT.

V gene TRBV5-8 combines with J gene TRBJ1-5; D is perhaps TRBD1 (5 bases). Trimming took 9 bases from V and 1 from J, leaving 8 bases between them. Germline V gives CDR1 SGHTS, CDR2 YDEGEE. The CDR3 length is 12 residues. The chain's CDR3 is CATRGSNQPQHF. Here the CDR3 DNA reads TGTGCCACCCGGGGGAGCAATCAGCCCCAGCATTTT.

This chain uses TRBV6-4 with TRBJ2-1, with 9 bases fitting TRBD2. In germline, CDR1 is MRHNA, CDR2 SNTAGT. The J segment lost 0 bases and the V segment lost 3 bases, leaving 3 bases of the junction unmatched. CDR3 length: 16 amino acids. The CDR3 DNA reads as TGTGCCAGCAGTGATCATAGCGGGAGCTCCTACAATGAGCAGTTCTTC. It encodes CASSDHSGSSYNEQFF.

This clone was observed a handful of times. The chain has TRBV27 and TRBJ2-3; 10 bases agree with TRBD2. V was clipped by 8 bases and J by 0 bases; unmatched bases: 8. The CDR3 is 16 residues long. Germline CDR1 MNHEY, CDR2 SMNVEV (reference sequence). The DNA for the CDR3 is TGTGCCAGCGGTCGGGCTAGCGGGGGTAGCACAGATACGCAGTATTTT. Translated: CASGRASGGSTDTQYF.

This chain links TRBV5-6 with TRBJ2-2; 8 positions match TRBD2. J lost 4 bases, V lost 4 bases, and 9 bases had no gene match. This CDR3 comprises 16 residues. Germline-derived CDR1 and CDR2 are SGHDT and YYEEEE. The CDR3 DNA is TGTGCCAGCAGCCGCCTGGGACTAGATCCCACCGGGGAGCTGTTTTTT. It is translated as CASSRLGLDPTGELFF.

Here the CDR3 DNA reads TGTGCTAGTGGTTTTCGAGCGGGGTCGGTAGATACGCAGTATTTT. It encodes CASGFRAGSVDTQYF. The chain uses TRBV12-5 and TRBJ2-3, with 7 nucleotides matching TRBD2. The V and J ends lost 3 bases and 5 bases, in that order; junction bases with no gene match: 8. Germline V gives CDR1 LGHNT, CDR2 FRNRAP. The CDR3 runs 15 residues.

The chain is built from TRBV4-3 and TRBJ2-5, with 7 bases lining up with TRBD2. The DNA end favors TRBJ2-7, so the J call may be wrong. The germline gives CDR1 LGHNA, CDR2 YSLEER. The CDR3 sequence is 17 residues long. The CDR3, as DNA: TGCGCCAGCAGCCAAGACCCGGCCGGGGAGGGCTCCTACGAGCAGTACTTC. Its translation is CASSQDPAGEGSYEQYF.

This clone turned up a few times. The CDR3 here is CASSYAGGNTEAFF. The CDR3 DNA follows: TGCGCCAGCTCTTATGCCGGAGGCAACACTGAAGCTTTCTTT. V is TRBV4-3 and J is TRBJ1-1; D call uncertain. V lost 8 bases and J 2 bases, leaving 15 bases between the germline ends. The CDR3 is 14 amino acids. Germline loops: CDR1 LGHNA, CDR2 YSLEER.

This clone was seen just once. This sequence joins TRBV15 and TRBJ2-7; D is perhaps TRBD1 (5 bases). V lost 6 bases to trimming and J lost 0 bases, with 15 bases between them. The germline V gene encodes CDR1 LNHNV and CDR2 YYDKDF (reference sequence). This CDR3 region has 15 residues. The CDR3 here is CATSTSRGSSYEQYF. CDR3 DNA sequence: TGTGCCACCAGTACGAGTAGGGGAAGCTCCTACGAGCAGTACTTC.

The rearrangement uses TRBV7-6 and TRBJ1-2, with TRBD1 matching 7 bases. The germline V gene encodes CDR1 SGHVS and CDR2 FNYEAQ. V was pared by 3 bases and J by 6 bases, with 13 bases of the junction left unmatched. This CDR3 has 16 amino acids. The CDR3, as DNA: TGTGCCAGCAGCTTTGAGGTGGGACAGCTATCTGATGGCTACACCTTC. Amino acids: CASSFEVGQLSDGYTF. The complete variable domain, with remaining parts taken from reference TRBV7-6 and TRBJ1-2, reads GAGVSQSPRYKVTKRGQDVALRCDPISGHVSLYWYRQALGQGPEFLTYFNYEAQQDKSGLPNDRFSAERPEGSISTLTIQRTEQRDSAMYRCASSFEVGQLSDGYTFGSGTRLTVV.

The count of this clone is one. The CDR3 bases are TGTGCCGGACAATCGTGGGACTATGGCTACACCTTC. Its translation is CAGQSWDYGYTF. V gene TRBV30 combines with J gene TRBJ1-2; D may be TRBD1 (5 bases). Germline V gene lookup returns CDR1 GTSNPN and CDR2 SVGIG (reference sequence). This CDR3 has 12 amino acids. V lost 8 bases to trimming and J lost 3 bases, with 13 bases between them.